A few counts support the clone carrying this T cell receptor (beta chain). Its antigen is not identified. PCR was performed a second time for about 7 to 11 cycles using a sample-barcoded 5' primer and a J-beta primer mix. Via MiXCR, TCRdb re-called the 5' RACE reads, giving one row per CDR3 protein. Found here are about 640,000 distinct CDR3 sequences, roughly 50% of them singletons; the top ten hold over 30%. The CDR3 extends over 12 amino acids. The germline gives CDR1 LGHNA, CDR2 YNFKEQ. Between the trimmed V and J ends, which lost 8 bases and 6 bases, there was a span of 14 bases. The data stem from a study of blood T cells in healthy people across ages. Study results and caveats: Without sorted subsets, naive and antigen-experienced compartments could not be conclusively compared. A greater number of naive CD4+ cells and higher diversity distinguished long-lived donors from aged donors.

Sequencing input: blood. This clonotype was sampled from a man in his sixties in good health. The chain couples TRBV4-2 to TRBJ2-7; D might be TRBD1 or TRBD2, each matching 6 bases. The CDR3 nucleotides are TGTGCCAGCCGATTGGAGGGGGGCGAGCAGTACTTC. Amino acid sequence: CASRLEGGEQYF.